The rows below give T cell receptor beta chains drawn from one sample of a study of cytomegalovirus exposure and HLA in healthy donors. Repertoires were generated with immunoSEQ multiplex PCR, while TCRdb's copy carries only in-frame clones and drops some. The sample includes roughly 230,000 clones, around 84% seen only once; the top ten take about 0.22%. Sequenced sample: PBMCs. All receptors come from a girl aged 2-15 years in good health and CMV-seronegative. Both conserved end residues are part of each CDR3.

j_call v_call cdr3_aa
TRBJ2-2 TRBV29-1 CSVGGSGRYGELFF
TRBJ1-2 TRBV5-4 CASRTRDYRGYTF
TRBJ1-1 TRBV15 CATSRDIRDTEAFF
TRBJ1-2 TRBV5-5 CASSLDRAYGYTF
TRBJ1-2 TRBV7-9 CALSGGAYGYTF
TRBJ1-1 TRBV6-5 CASSSGTGFAEAFF
TRBJ2-5 TRBV7-9 CAILKILAGVRETQYF
TRBJ1-2 TRBV21-1 CASSKGGGQGANGYTF
TRBJ1-4 TRBV20-1 CSARGGEKLFF
TRBJ1-1 TRBV6-1 CASSQSRDMDTEAFF
TRBJ1-1 TRBV9 CASSGIQGNTEAFF
TRBJ2-1 TRBV9 CASSTLAGGYNEQFF
TRBJ2-3 TRBV5-1 CASSGPAEGDTQYF
TRBJ1-3 TRBV5-4 CASSHLGQGVIKGNTIYF
TRBJ2-2 TRBV6-4 CASSGQGNTGELFF
TRBJ1-1 TRBV29-1 CSTGQANTEAFF
TRBJ2-5 TRBV5-1 CASSLGGGETQYF
TRBJ2-7 TRBV27 CASRRTGSTYEQYF
TRBJ2-1 TRBV6-4 CASSTGTTSSYNEQFF
TRBJ2-7 TRBV4-1 CASSRGEEQYF
TRBJ2-3 TRBV4-1 CASSQARGGDTQYF
TRBJ1-5 TRBV6-5 CASSARGNQPQHF
TRBJ2-3 TRBV25-1 CASSESGQGRADTQYF
TRBJ2-3 TRBV15 CATGTGMADTQYF
TRBJ1-2 TRBV2 CASATLGGTNYGYTF
TRBJ2-5 TRBV9 CASSAIAGGRQYF
TRBJ1-2 TRBV30 CAWGDNLYGYTF
TRBJ2-5 TRBV6-6 CASSPESSGTQYF
TRBJ2-3 TRBV7-8 CASSADSGDTDTQYF
TRBJ1-1 TRBV7-9 CASSLGGDRAVTEAFF
TRBJ1-4 TRBV9 CASSVEAGLVYEKLFF
TRBJ1-1 TRBV5-6 CASSGQFEAFF
TRBJ1-1 TRBV19 CASSHPGGGTEAFF
TRBJ1-2 TRBV6-4 CASSDPGQGGGYTF
TRBJ2-7 TRBV19 CASSFGTGSYEQYF
TRBJ1-1 TRBV25-1 CAGSVTVNTEAFF
TRBJ2-1 TRBV7-8 CASSLPLAGGHDEQFF
TRBJ1-1 TRBV28 CASSEGTARTEAFF
TRBJ1-5 TRBV30 CAWSPGQGPQPQHF
TRBJ1-2 TRBV5-4 CASSLAAVYGYTF
TRBJ2-3 TRBV29-1 CSVAPTGGSVTDTQYF
TRBJ2-3 TRBV6-6 CASSTGTSGGGQYF
TRBJ2-7 TRBV5-1 CASSFRDYSYEQYF
TRBJ1-3 TRBV5-4 CASSRMDRGRVDTIYF
TRBJ1-5 TRBV9 CASSPLPSNQPQHF